This entry is about one T cell receptor (beta chain). Antigen: not known. This sample is part of a study of B cell selection in AIRE deficiency. Study-wide points: Shared Treg sequences were biased toward short CDR3s with few non-templated nucleotide insertions. In TCRBV usage, CDR3 length and diversity, patient Tconv and Treg cells matched healthy donors.

This CDR3 is 13 amino acids long. V was shortened by 5 bases and J by 4 bases, with 11 bases between the two germline ends. Per germline, CDR1 MNHEY and CDR2 SVGAGI. Using immunoSEQ multiplex PCR, the repertoire was profiled, and TCRdb retains in-frame clones only, with some absent. The sample lists under 30,000 clones, roughly 95% occurring once. Conventional CD4 T cells were sorted as CD4+CD127+ cells. Control samples were from healthy, unrelated donors. V usage is TRBV6-5 and J usage is TRBJ1-2; the D is unclear. Sequencing was performed on CD4+CD127+ conventional T cells sorted from PBMCs. The origin of this receptor is a human donor in good health. The CDR3 protein is CASSAVVSYGYTF. The CDR3 DNA is TGTGCCAGCAGTGCAGTGGTCTCCTATGGCTACACCTTC.